Each of the 3 T cell receptor beta chains below was sequenced from the same sample in a study of blood T cell repertoires in COVID-19. Assay: immunoSEQ multiplex PCR; the TCRdb copy retains only in-frame clones and omits some. The sample has about 200,000 clones, about 82% seen once. Input material: peripheral blood. These receptors were obtained from a man aged 55 to 70 with COVID-19, enrolled during active disease.

Points on this clone: Other DNA sequences in this sample translate to the same CDR3. This chain connects TRBV30 to TRBJ2-7; D is unclear. V lost 1 base and J 4 bases, leaving 8 bases between the germline ends. This CDR3 has 12 amino acids. Germline values: CDR1 GTSNPN, CDR2 SVGIG (reference sequence). The CDR3 spells CAWSGSAYEQYF. For the CDR3, the DNA is TGTGCCTGGAGTGGATCCGCGTACGAGCAGTACTTC.

This sequence joins TRBV11-2 and TRBJ2-7; 11 bases match TRBD2. V shed 3 bases, J shed 1 base, and the junction held 8 bases outside the gene matches. The length of the CDR3 is 17 residues. From germline, CDR1 is SGHAT and CDR2 FQNNGV. The CDR3 spells CASSFVMTSGISYEQYF. Here the CDR3 DNA reads TGTGCCAGCAGCTTTGTTATGACTAGCGGGATATCCTACGAGCAGTACTTC.

This rearrangement joins TRBV28 to TRBJ1-2; D is perhaps TRBD1 (5 bases). This CDR3 comprises 13 residues. From germline, CDR1 is MDHEN and CDR2 SYDVKM. Trimming pared 7 bases from V and 4 bases from J, leaving 13 bases between. This CDR3 is CASTDSTLYGYTF. CDR3 nucleotide sequence: TGTGCCAGCACTGACAGTACCCTCTATGGCTACACCTTC.